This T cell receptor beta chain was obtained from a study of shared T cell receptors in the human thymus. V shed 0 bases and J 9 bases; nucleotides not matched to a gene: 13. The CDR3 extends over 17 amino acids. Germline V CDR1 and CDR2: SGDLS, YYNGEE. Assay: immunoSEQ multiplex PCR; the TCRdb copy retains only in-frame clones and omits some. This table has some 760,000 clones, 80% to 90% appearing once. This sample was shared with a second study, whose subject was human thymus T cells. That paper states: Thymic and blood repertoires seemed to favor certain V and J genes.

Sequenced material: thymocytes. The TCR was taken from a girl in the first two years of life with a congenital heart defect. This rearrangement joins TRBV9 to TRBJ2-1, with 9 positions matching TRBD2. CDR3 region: CASSVDGSRGGLGEQFF. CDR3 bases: TGTGCCAGCAGCGTAGACGGGTCGCGGGGGGGCCTTGGTGAGCAGTTCTTC.